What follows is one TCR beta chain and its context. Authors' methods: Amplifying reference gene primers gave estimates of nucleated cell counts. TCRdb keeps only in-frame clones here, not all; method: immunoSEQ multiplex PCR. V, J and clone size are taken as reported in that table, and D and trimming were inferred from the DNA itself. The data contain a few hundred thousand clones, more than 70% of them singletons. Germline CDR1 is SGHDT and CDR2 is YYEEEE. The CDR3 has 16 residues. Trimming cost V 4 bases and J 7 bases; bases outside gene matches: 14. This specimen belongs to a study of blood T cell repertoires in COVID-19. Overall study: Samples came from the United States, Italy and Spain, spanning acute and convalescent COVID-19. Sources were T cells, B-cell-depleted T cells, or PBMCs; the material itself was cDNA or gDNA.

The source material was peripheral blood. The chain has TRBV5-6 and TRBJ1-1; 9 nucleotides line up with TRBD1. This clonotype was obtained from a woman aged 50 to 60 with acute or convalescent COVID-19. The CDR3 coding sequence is TGTGCCAGCAGCCCCGGGACAGGGTACGAGTTGGGTGAAGCTTTCTTT. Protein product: CASSPGTGYELGEAFF.